This paragraph reports one TCR beta chain. Its target is unknown. The sample comes from a study of OX40 agonist ivuxolimab in advanced cancers. Across the study: Ivuxolimab, an antibody that agonizes OX40 (CD134), was administered to the patients. Three dose-escalation patients had partial responses: one with hepatocellular carcinoma and two with cutaneous melanoma.

Trimming removed 0 bases at V and 5 bases at J, with 11 bases between. Germline-derived CDR1 and CDR2 are SGHDT and YYEEEE. The CDR3 is 14 residues long. Profiled with immunoSEQ multiplex PCR; TCRdb holds only in-frame clones, not every one. The sample lists 75,000 to 95,000 clones, 65% to 90% occurring once. Study-level findings and limits: Certain nonresponders additionally had low normalized T-cell clonal expansion. The mean number of expanded clones was higher in CD8+ T cells than in CD4+.

The specimen comprised CD4+ or CD8+ T cells sorted from blood, sampled in a trial of the OX40 agonist ivuxolimab. The rearrangement uses TRBV5-6 and TRBJ2-5; D not resolved. The receptor's source is an adult with an advanced solid tumor such as melanoma, head and neck, liver or kidney cancer. The CDR3 region has the DNA TGTGCCAGCAGCTTGGCGGGCAGCCGGGAGACCCAGTACTTC. This encodes CASSLAGSRETQYF.